The 8 T cell receptor beta chains presented below share a single source sample, sequenced in a study of monozygotic twins with inflammatory bowel disease (dated by TCRdb to between 2018 and 2021). Library generation was performed with 5' RACE. The sequencing machine was an Illumina HiSeq 2500. TCRdb reprocessed the raw reads; every CDR3 protein sequence is a single record, and DNA is not supplied. This sample's table lists under 150,000 distinct CDR3 sequences. Together, the top ten hold 2% to 2.5% of the sample. The sample taken for sequencing was blood. These receptors were obtained from a human donor with ulcerative colitis or Crohn's disease, or a healthy co-twin of an affected twin (not recorded which).

The chain couples TRBV18 to TRBJ1-1; the TCRdb D gene call, TRBD1, has no DNA to confirm it. This CDR3 contains 16 residues. CDR1 is KGHSH, CDR2 LQKENI, per germline. CDR3: CASSPGVSPRGGEAFF. The full variable domain, in which reference TRBV18 and TRBJ1-1 provide the parts outside the CDR3, is NAGVMQNPRHLVRRRGQEARLRCSPMKGHSHVYWYRQLPEEGLKFMVYLQKENIIDESGMPKERFSAEFPKEGPSILRIQQVVRGDSAAYFCASSPGVSPRGGEAFFGQGTRLTVV.

The chain joins TRBV7-9 to TRBJ1-1. Germline CDR1 and CDR2: SEHNR and FQNEAQ (reference sequence). The CDR3 loop spans 14 amino acids. The CDR3 region is CASSLTVGVTEAFF. The full variable domain, with the rest looked up from reference TRBV7-9 and TRBJ1-1, is DTGVSQNPRHKITKRGQNVTFRCDPISEHNRLYWYRQTLGQGPEFLTYFQNEAQLEKSRLLSDRFSAERPKGSFSTLEIQRTEQGDSAMYLCASSLTVGVTEAFFGQGTRLTVV.

The rearrangement uses TRBV20-1 and TRBJ2-5; TCRdb reports TRBD2, a call that lacks DNA to check it against. The germline gives CDR1 DFQATT, CDR2 SNEGSKA (reference sequence). CDR3 length: 15 residues. This chain's CDR3 is CSARRERGNWETQYF.

This chain uses TRBV20-1 with TRBJ2-5. The CDR3 is 15 amino acids. Germline V gene lookup returns CDR1 DFQATT and CDR2 SNEGSKA (reference sequence). This chain's CDR3 is CSARDFGQPEETQYF.

V is TRBV9 and J is TRBJ2-3; the TRBD2 assignment by TCRdb is unverifiable without DNA. The CDR3 extends over 18 amino acids. Germline V gives CDR1 SGDLS, CDR2 YYNGEE. The chain's CDR3 is CASSVGVSRGGFADTQYF.

V usage is TRBV5-4 and J usage is TRBJ2-7; TCRdb outputs TRBD2, but without DNA this stays unchecked. CDR3 length equals 14 residues. Germline V gene data show CDR1 as SGHNT and CDR2 as YYREEE (reference sequence). CDR3: CASSSPSVSYEQYF.

This sequence joins TRBV11-2 and TRBJ1-5. Germline lookup yields CDR1 SGHAT and CDR2 FQNNGV. CDR3 length: 13 amino acids. CDR3: CASSPASNQPRHF.

The rearrangement links TRBV5-4 to TRBJ1-4. This CDR3 region has 15 residues. The germline V gene has CDR1 SGHNT and CDR2 YYREEE (reference sequence). The CDR3 protein is CASSQDLAGLGKLFF.